This T cell receptor (beta chain) was captured in a study of regulatory T cells in long-lasting Graves disease. The germline gives CDR1 DFQATT, CDR2 SNEGSKA (reference sequence). J lost 1 base, V lost 5 bases, and 11 bases had no gene match. The CDR3 spans 17 residues. This sample's time point: persistent/refractory GD, antithyroid drugs over 5 years with positive TRAb. The TCR library was made from RNA extracted from PBMCs. Arm-PCR with iRepertoire HTBI primers amplified the CDR3 regions for these TCR beta libraries. TCRdb called the multiplex PCR reads again in MiXCR, with one record for every CDR3 protein. The repertoire consists of fewer than 550,000 distinct CDR3 sequences, with roughly 21% occurring once and the leading ten covering 7.1%.

The chain carries TRBV20-1 and TRBJ2-1; the match to TRBD2 covers 10 bases. Source: peripheral blood mononuclear cells (PBMCs), taken when the disease was refractory, from a patient treated with antithyroid drugs. The origin of this receptor is a female donor with Graves disease. CDR3 sequence (DNA): TGCAGTGCTGCGGGGCTAGCGGGAGCCGAATCCTACAATGAGCAGTTCTTC. This gives the protein CSAAGLAGAESYNEQFF.